The 29 T cell receptor beta chains given below trace back to one sample, sequenced in a study of regulatory T cells in long-lasting Graves disease. Time point here: persistent/refractory GD, antithyroid drugs over 5 years with positive TRAb. RNA extracted from PBMCs served as the sequencing template. Construction of TCR beta libraries relied on iRepertoire HTBI primers and on Arm-PCR targeting CDR3 regions. MiXCR was run by TCRdb on the multiplex PCR reads, yielding one entry per CDR3 protein. The sample includes 400,000 to 500,000 distinct CDR3 sequences, about 22% of them seen just once. This material consisted of peripheral blood mononuclear cells (PBMCs), taken when the disease was refractory, from a patient treated with antithyroid drugs. The receptors stem from a female donor with Graves disease.

The table lists this clonotype with many counts. The gene calls are TRBV12-3 or TRBV12-4 and TRBJ1-5; tentative D call: TRBD1 (5 bases). V was trimmed by 6 bases and J by 6 bases, leaving 12 bases between them. The CDR3 sequence is 13 residues long. Here the CDR3 DNA reads TGTGCCAGCAGGCAGGGTTTGGCTCAGCCCCAGCATTTT. This sequence encodes CASRQGLAQPQHF.

The chain joins TRBV20-1 to TRBJ2-7, with D unresolved. The germline CDR1 and CDR2 sequences are DFQATT and SNEGSKA (reference sequence). The CDR3 covers 13 residues. Between the trimmed V and J ends, which lost 3 bases and 3 bases, there was a span of 12 bases. The CDR3 reads CSARASLLYEQYF. The DNA for the CDR3 is TGCAGTGCTAGGGCTTCCCTCCTCTACGAGCAGTACTTC.

This sequence joins TRBV3-1 and TRBJ2-7; D is unresolved. With 5 bases removed from V and 7 bases from J, the gap between germline ends came to 12 bases. The CDR3 has 12 residues. From germline, CDR1 is LGHDT and CDR2 YNNKEL (reference sequence). The CDR3 nucleotides are TGTGCCAGCAGCTCGCCCGTGGGTGAGCAGTACTTC. It yields the protein CASSSPVGEQYF.

The CDR3 DNA is TGTGCCAGCAGCTTAATAGCGGGAGGCCTCCAAGAGACCCAGTACTTC. Protein sequence: CASSLIAGGLQETQYF. The gene calls are TRBV7-9 and TRBJ2-5, with 10 bases fitting TRBD2. The CDR3 is made up of 16 amino acids. The germline V gene has CDR1 SEHNR and CDR2 FQNEAQ (reference sequence). The ends lost 2 bases at V and 1 base at J; junction bases unmatched: 4.

V and J are TRBV20-1 and TRBJ2-7; TRBD1 agrees at 8 bases. Trimming at V came to 6 bases and at J to 0 bases, leaving 10 bases not matched to a gene. This CDR3 contains 15 residues. The germline V gene has CDR1 DFQATT and CDR2 SNEGSKA (reference sequence). The CDR3 DNA follows: TGCAGTGCCTATTCAGGGGGCTTCGACTCCTACGAGCAGTACTTC. Its translation is CSAYSGGFDSYEQYF.

This rearrangement joins TRBV7-9 to TRBJ2-7, with 9 bases that match TRBD2. The V segment lost 1 base and the J segment 2 bases; nucleotides outside the gene matches: 6. This CDR3 is built from 16 residues. Germline CDR1 is SEHNR and CDR2 is FQNEAQ (reference sequence). The CDR3 loop reads CASSLGGTSPTYEQYF. The CDR3 nucleotides read TGTGCCAGCAGCTTAGGGGGGACTAGCCCAACCTACGAGCAGTACTTC.

This clonotype came up a few times. V gene TRBV11-3 combines with J gene TRBJ2-2, with D perhaps TRBD1 (6 bases). Trimming stripped 4 bases from V and 7 bases from J, with 16 bases between. Germline lookup yields CDR1 SGHNT and CDR2 YENEEA. CDR3 length: 15 residues. CDR3 in DNA: TGTGCCAGCAGCTGGAGCAGGGGCTTGTTCGGGGAGCTGTTTTTT. Its protein product is CASSWSRGLFGELFF. Complete variable domain (other parts from reference TRBV11-3 and TRBJ2-2): EAGVVQSPRYKIIEKKQPVAFWCNPISGHNTLYWYLQNLGQGPELLIRYENEEAVDDSQLPKDRFSAERLKGVDSTLKIQPAELGDSAVYLCASSWSRGLFGELFFGEGSRLTVL.

Many counts were recorded for this clonotype. The V gene is TRBV19, the J gene TRBJ1-5; a possible D gene is TRBD1 (6 bases). The germline gives CDR1 LNHDA, CDR2 SQIVND (reference sequence). V was trimmed by 6 bases and J by 5 bases, leaving 11 bases between them. CDR3 size: 13 residues. In DNA, the CDR3 is TGTGCCAGTAGCAGGGGATGGCATCAGCCCCAGCATTTT. It translates to CASSRGWHQPQHF.

This clonotype showed up many times. V gene TRBV28 combines with J gene TRBJ1-1, with D possibly being TRBD1 (5 bases). The CDR3 contains 14 residues. Trimming cost V 4 bases and J 4 bases, with 13 bases left between them. The germline CDR1 and CDR2 sequences are MDHEN and SYDVKM. CDR3 DNA: TGTGCCAGCAGTTCTCGACAGAGGAGCACTGAAGCTTTCTTT. It codes for CASSSRQRSTEAFF.

This clonotype was counted a few times. The rearrangement links TRBV15 to TRBJ2-3; TRBD2 matches 9 bases. CDR3 length equals 17 residues. The trim removed 0 bases at V and 1 base at J, leaving 5 bases unmatched. Germline CDR1 and CDR2: LNHNV and YYDKDF (reference sequence). The CDR3 DNA reads as TGTGCCACCAGCAGAGAGGGTTTAGCGGGAGGCACAGATACGCAGTATTTT. Translating it yields CATSREGLAGGTDTQYF.

About this clonotype: A much larger clone is a single base away; this may be a read error. This sequence joins TRBV6-5 and TRBJ2-7; 8 bases line up with TRBD1. This CDR3 is built from 16 residues. The ends lost 2 bases at V and 12 bases at J; junction bases unmatched: 18. Per the germline V gene, CDR1 is MNHEY and CDR2 is SVGAGI. This CDR3 reads CASSYTFGLGQGGMYF. The CDR3 nucleotides read TGTGCCAGCAGTTACACCTTCGGGTTAGGACAGGGTGGGATGTACTTC.

At least ten counts were recorded for this clonotype. This chain connects TRBV5-5 to TRBJ1-1; D is ambiguous. V gave up 0 bases and J gave up 7 bases, with 10 bases separating them. The CDR3 extends over 13 amino acids. Germline CDR1 reads SGHKS; CDR2 reads YYEKEE (reference sequence). The CDR3 sequence: CASSLARRDEAFF. In nucleotides, the CDR3 is TGTGCCAGCAGCTTGGCCAGACGAGATGAAGCTTTCTTT.

This clonotype was detected only a few times. DNA for the CDR3: TGTGCCAGCAGCTGGGGGGGGGCCGAGCAGTACTTC. Translating gives CASSWGGAEQYF. This rearrangement joins TRBV11-3 to TRBJ2-7; the D gene is possibly TRBD2 (7 bases). CDR3 size: 12 residues. V lost 4 bases and J lost 6, with 10 bases in between. In germline, CDR1 is SGHNT, CDR2 YENEEA.

This clonotype has just a few counts. The rearrangement uses TRBV7-6 and TRBJ2-7, with D perhaps matching TRBD2 (8 bases). Germline CDR1 is SGHVS and CDR2 is FNYEAQ. The CDR3 is made up of 16 amino acids. V lost 4 bases, J lost 5 bases, and 21 bases lay in between. The CDR3 region has the DNA TGTGCCAGCAGCTCCCGCCCGGGAGGGGGCTACAACGAGCAGTACTTC. Its protein product is CASSSRPGGGYNEQYF.

This chain links TRBV2 with TRBJ1-2; D is unclear. Looked up from germline, CDR1 is SNHLY and CDR2 is FYNNEI. This CDR3 comprises 11 residues. Trimming took off 7 bases at V and 3 bases at J, with 6 bases between the two ends. In DNA, the CDR3 is TGTGCCAGCACAAGGGACTATGGCTACACCTTC. This sequence encodes CASTRDYGYTF.

The rearrangement links TRBV11-2 to TRBJ1-4; D remains unclear. V gave up 1 base and J gave up 2 bases, with 11 bases separating them. The CDR3 has 16 residues. Germline lookup yields CDR1 SGHAT and CDR2 FQNNGV. The CDR3 DNA reads TGTGCCAGCAGCTTAGCCACTCCGGGGACTAATGAAAAACTGTTTTTT. Its translation is CASSLATPGTNEKLFF.

Only a few counts were recorded for this clonotype. The V gene is TRBV27, the J gene TRBJ2-7; no clear D. The germline V gene has CDR1 MNHEY and CDR2 SMNVEV (reference sequence). Trimming removed 1 base from V and 0 bases from J, with 13 bases in between. The CDR3 sequence is 16 residues long. CDR3 sequence reads: CASSLLGGGFSYEQYF. The CDR3 nucleotides read TGTGCCAGCAGTTTATTGGGTGGCGGATTCTCCTACGAGCAGTACTTC.

This chain uses TRBV7-9 with TRBJ1-5; the D is unclear. The V end was cut by 1 base, the J end by 1 base, with 8 bases between. The CDR3 is 15 amino acids. Germline V CDR1 and CDR2: SEHNR, FQNEAQ (reference sequence). Here the CDR3 DNA reads TGTGCCAGCAGCTTAGGCTGGGAGAGCAATCAGCCCCAGCATTTT. Residues: CASSLGWESNQPQHF.

This clonotype was observed many times. The J gene is TRBJ2-7, the V gene TRBV28; D is ambiguous. This CDR3 has 14 amino acids. Trimming stripped 6 bases from V and 7 bases from J, with 19 bases between. Germline CDR1 and CDR2: MDHEN and SYDVKM. The DNA for the CDR3 is TGTGCCAGCAGCTCTCCTGCGGCACTGGGAGAGCAGTACTTC. Translation gives CASSSPAALGEQYF.

This clonotype was picked up a small number of times. The J gene is TRBJ2-2, the V gene TRBV29-1; 8 nucleotides align to TRBD1. Germline CDR1 is SQVTM and CDR2 is ANQGSEA. V gave up 7 bases and J gave up 1 base; unmatched junction bases: 5. The CDR3 totals 14 residues. DNA for the CDR3: TGCAGCGCCAGGGGGCGGCAGAACACCGGGGAGCTGTTTTTT. Encoded protein: CSARGRQNTGELFF.

The chain employs TRBV13 and TRBJ2-7; TRBD1 or TRBD2 may be the D gene (5 bases each). The CDR3 totals 14 residues. Trimming left V 3 bases short and J 3 bases short, with 12 bases between. Looked up from germline, CDR1 is PRHDT and CDR2 is FYEKMQ (reference sequence). CDR3: CASSLPGPHYEQYF. CDR3 bases: TGTGCCAGCAGCTTGCCGGGACCACACTACGAGCAGTACTTC.

This clonotype was observed a few times. The CDR3 sequence: CASSLARAGLNTEAFF. The CDR3 DNA is TGCGCCAGCAGCTTGGCCAGGGCCGGCTTGAACACTGAAGCTTTCTTT. This chain joins TRBV5-1 and TRBJ1-1, with D tentatively TRBD1 (5 bases). This CDR3 spans 16 amino acids. Germline V gene data show CDR1 as SGHRS and CDR2 as YFSETQ. V lost 0 bases, J lost 0 bases, and 12 bases lay in between. Combining the CDR3 with reference TRBV5-1 and TRBJ1-1 gives the whole variable domain KAGVTQTPRYLIKTRGQQVTLSCSPISGHRSVSWYQQTPGQGLQFLFEYFSETQRNKGNFPGRFSGRQFSNSRSEMNVSTLELGDSALYLCASSLARAGLNTEAFFGQGTRLTVV.

On this clonotype itself: A read error is possible here, since a much larger clone lies one base away. This rearrangement joins TRBV6-1 to TRBJ1-6; D gene ambiguous. Germline values: CDR1 MNHNS, CDR2 SASEGT. The CDR3 runs 14 residues. The CDR3 loop is CASRRVFDNPPLHF. The DNA of the CDR3 is TGTGCCAGCAGGCGGGTATTTGATAATCCACCCCTCCACTTT.

The chain links TRBV19 to TRBJ1-5; D may be TRBD1 (6 bases). The CDR3 sequence is 15 residues long. The ends were cut back, 6 bases at V and 1 base at J, with 13 bases in the middle. The V gene's germline CDR1 is LNHDA and CDR2 SQIVND (reference sequence). The CDR3 here is CASSWTDSSNQPQHF. Here the CDR3 DNA reads TGTGCCAGTAGCTGGACAGACTCAAGCAATCAGCCCCAGCATTTT.

There are many counts of this clonotype. The J gene is TRBJ2-5, the V gene TRBV5-5; TRBD2 matches 8 bases. CDR1 and CDR2 (germline): SGHKS, YYEKEE (reference sequence). The V gene end was trimmed by 5 bases and the J gene end by 2 bases; junction bases not matched to a gene: 11. The CDR3 extends over 16 amino acids. The CDR3 nucleotides are TGTGCCAGCAGTCTGAGGGGGGGCGGGAGGCAAGAGACCCAGTACTTC. Translated, it gives CASSLRGGGRQETQYF.

The sample holds many counts of this clonotype. V gene TRBV2 combines with J gene TRBJ1-6; D unclear. V lost 2 bases to trimming and J lost 6 bases, with 5 bases between them. Looked up from germline, CDR1 is SNHLY and CDR2 is FYNNEI. This CDR3 region has 13 residues. For the CDR3, the DNA is TGTGCCAGCAGTGAACGGATTAATTCACCCCTCCACTTT. Translated, it gives CASSERINSPLHF.

There are many counts of this clonotype. The chain carries TRBV2 and TRBJ1-2; weak D call: TRBD1 (6 bases). The CDR3 consists of 12 residues. Germline values: CDR1 SNHLY, CDR2 FYNNEI. With 6 bases removed from V and 6 bases from J, the gap between germline ends came to 11 bases. The CDR3 sequence is CASRREGDGYTF. The CDR3 region has the DNA TGTGCCAGCAGGAGGGAGGGGGATGGCTACACCTTC.

This clonotype was detected ten times or more. The chain joins TRBV27 to TRBJ1-1; D ambiguous. The germline V and J ends were trimmed by 6 bases and 7 bases, with 12 bases remaining between them. The germline V gene has CDR1 MNHEY and CDR2 SMNVEV (reference sequence). The CDR3 is 12 amino acids. The CDR3 loop is CASRTPWGEAFF. The CDR3 DNA is TGTGCCAGCAGAACCCCTTGGGGTGAAGCTTTCTTT.

This clonotype appeared many times. The rearrangement joins TRBV7-6 to TRBJ2-5; maybe TRBD1 (5 bases). The V end was cut by 1 base, the J end by 9 bases, with 15 bases between. In germline, CDR1 is SGHVS, CDR2 FNYEAQ. The CDR3 extends over 14 amino acids. The CDR3 region has the DNA TGTGCCAGCAGCTTAGTTCCTGGTACCAGGGCCCAGTACTTC. It codes for CASSLVPGTRAQYF.